This note documents a single TCR beta chain sequence. This sample is drawn from a study of cytomegalovirus exposure and HLA in healthy donors. The length of the CDR3 is 18 residues. V lost 0 bases and J lost 0; bases outside the gene matches: 10. Per the germline V gene, CDR1 is SGHRS and CDR2 is YFSETQ. In the PCR, 60 Vbeta and 13 Jbeta primers were used. Only in-frame clones appear in the TCRdb table, and some are missing; sequencing was by immunoSEQ multiplex PCR. The sample yields approximately 150,000 clones, 61% seen once. It was healthy bone marrow donors who served as donors. The sample consisted of PBMCs. The rearrangement joins TRBV5-1 to TRBJ1-2; 8 bases match TRBD1. This sequence was found in a male donor in good health and CMV-seronegative. The CDR3 spells CASSLGVTDRVTNYGYTF. CDR3 bases: TGCGCCAGCAGCTTGGGGGTTACGGACAGGGTTACTAACTATGGCTACACCTTC.